These 18 T cell receptor beta chains were sequenced from one sample in a study of T cell repertoires in cytomegalovirus infection. One entry per CDR3 protein, called by TCRdb with MiXCR from the reads. Of about 770,000 distinct CDR3 sequences listed, 25% to 30% were seen once; the top ten hold 13%. These TCRs are of unknown antigen specificity. The input for sequencing was cultured CD8+ T cells from PBMCs, taken from culture after CMV antigen stimulation. The receptor set was obtained from a human donor in good health (CMV status not recorded). Some clones in this sample may be carry-over from other donors' samples.

A few counts support this clonotype. This rearrangement joins TRBV7-8 to TRBJ1-1; a possible D gene is TRBD1 (5 bases). Germline assignment: CDR1 SGHVS and CDR2 FQNEAQ. The CDR3 is made up of 15 amino acids. V was clipped by 8 bases and J by 3 bases, with 19 bases between them. The CDR3 reads CASSQGGAAYTEAFF. In DNA, the CDR3 is TGTGCCAGCTCCCAGGGAGGGGCGGCGTACACTGAAGCTTTCTTT.

The chain couples TRBV19 to TRBJ1-5; D is unclear. V shed 3 bases and J shed 1 base, with 7 bases lying between them. The CDR3 consists of 14 residues. Germline CDR1 reads LNHDA; CDR2 reads SQIVND (reference sequence). The DNA of the CDR3 is TGTGCCAGTAGTATGAAGTTGAGCAATCAGCCCCAGCATTTT. This encodes CASSMKLSNQPQHF.

In its sample, this clonotype was seen a few times. The chain couples TRBV29-1 to TRBJ1-2, with TRBD1 matching over 8 bases. CDR3 length: 13 amino acids. J was trimmed by 7 bases and V by 0 bases; bases with no gene match: 4. CDR1 and CDR2 (germline): SQVTM, ANQGSEA. CDR3 region: CSVEEAGGTGYTF. CDR3 DNA sequence: TGCAGCGTTGAAGAGGCAGGGGGCACTGGCTACACCTTC.

This chain connects TRBV6-5 to TRBJ2-5; no clear D gene. The ends were cut back, 4 bases at V and 2 bases at J, with 17 bases in the middle. Per the germline V gene, CDR1 is MNHEY and CDR2 is SVGAGI. The length of the CDR3 is 16 residues. The CDR3 is CASSSGPLRQQETQYF. CDR3 sequence (DNA): TGTGCCAGCAGTTCCGGACCGCTCCGACAACAAGAGACCCAGTACTTC.

In its sample, this clonotype was seen a few times. The chain recombines TRBV9 with TRBJ1-1, with 12 bases fitting TRBD1. The V gene end was trimmed by 4 bases and the J gene end by 3 bases; junction bases not matched to a gene: 4. CDR1 is SGDLS, CDR2 YYNGEE, per germline. This CDR3 region has 15 residues. Here the CDR3 reads CASSMGQGADTEAFF. The CDR3 DNA sequence: TGTGCCAGCAGCATGGGACAGGGGGCCGACACTGAAGCTTTCTTT.

This sequence joins TRBV12-3 or TRBV12-4 and TRBJ2-5; TRBD1 aligns across 8 bases. V trimming: 7 bases; J trimming: 2 bases; junction bases outside the gene matches: 9. The length of the CDR3 is 15 residues. The chain's CDR3 is CASTSSRDRQETQYF. CDR3 sequence (DNA): TGTGCCAGCACCTCTAGCCGGGACAGGCAAGAGACCCAGTACTTC.

There are a few counts of this clonotype. CDR3 coding DNA: TGTGCCAGTAGTATTTACAGGGGGCCCAATGAGCAGTTCTTC. This gives the protein CASSIYRGPNEQFF. The chain is built from TRBV19 and TRBJ2-1; 9 bases are shared with TRBD1. The CDR3 loop spans 14 amino acids. Germline loops: CDR1 LNHDA, CDR2 SQIVND (reference sequence). J was trimmed by 6 bases and V by 3 bases; bases with no gene match: 3.

The V call is TRBV20-1, the J call TRBJ2-7; D gene ambiguous. The CDR3 runs to 10 residues. V dropped 5 bases and J dropped 2 bases, with 4 bases sitting between them. Germline-derived CDR1 and CDR2 are DFQATT and SNEGSKA (reference sequence). The CDR3 DNA reads TGCAGTGCTCAGCCCTACGAGCAGTACGTC. This encodes CSAQPYEQYV.

This clonotype was found many times. The chain couples TRBV12-3 or TRBV12-4 to TRBJ2-7; a weak D match, TRBD2 (6 bases). V gave up 5 bases and J gave up 2 bases, with 7 bases separating them. The CDR3 is 12 residues long. In nucleotides, the CDR3 is TGTGCCAGCAGTCGGGGGACCTACGAGCAGTACGTC. Amino acids: CASSRGTYEQYV.

This clonotype was seen more than once but under ten times. The gene calls are TRBV5-5 and TRBJ2-4; 12 bases fit TRBD1. V lost 7 bases, J lost 3 bases, and 8 bases stayed unmatched. The CDR3 extends over 16 amino acids. Germline V gene sequence: CDR1 SGHKS, CDR2 YYEKEE (reference sequence). The CDR3 nucleotides read TGTGCCAGCGGAACCGGGACAGGGGGCATCAAAAACATTCAGTACTTC. Protein product: CASGTGTGGIKNIQYF.

This clonotype was seen more than once but under ten times. The chain uses TRBV27 and TRBJ1-1; the D gene is possibly TRBD1 (5 bases). The CDR3 runs 11 residues. V was pared by 4 bases and J by 8 bases, with 8 bases between. CDR1 and CDR2 (germline): MNHEY, SMNVEV (reference sequence). CDR3 DNA: TGTGCCAGCAGTTCAGGGTGGGAAGCTTTCTTT. Translated, it gives CASSSGWEAFF.

The V call is TRBV27, the J call TRBJ1-2; no clear D. Germline CDR1 is MNHEY and CDR2 is SMNVEV (reference sequence). The CDR3 has 13 amino acids. V gave up 4 bases and J gave up 8 bases, with 14 bases separating them. Written as DNA, the CDR3 is TGTGCCAGCAGTTGGTCCGGCGGAAAAGGCTACACCTTC. This translates into CASSWSGGKGYTF.

The V call is TRBV27, the J call TRBJ1-2; a possible D gene is TRBD1 (5 bases). Trimming left V 5 bases short and J 7 bases short, with 17 bases between. Germline CDR1 MNHEY, CDR2 SMNVEV (reference sequence). The length of the CDR3 is 14 residues. The CDR3 sequence is CASSAGTGVLGYTF. CDR3 in DNA: TGTGCCAGCAGTGCCGGGACGGGCGTCCTTGGCTACACCTTC.

The chain joins TRBV4-1 to TRBJ1-4; D may be TRBD1 (5 bases). The CDR3 length is 16 residues. Germline CDR1 and CDR2: MGHRA and YSYEKL. Trimming stripped 1 base from V and 0 bases from J, with 9 bases between. This CDR3 is CASSQGSTATNEKLFF. CDR3 DNA: TGCGCCAGCAGCCAAGGCTCGACAGCAACTAATGAAAAACTGTTTTTT.

At least ten counts were recorded for this clonotype. The genes are TRBV19 and TRBJ2-1; 7 positions agree with TRBD1. V was clipped by 4 bases and J by 0 bases; unmatched bases: 3. The CDR3 loop spans 15 amino acids. In germline, CDR1 is LNHDA, CDR2 SQIVND (reference sequence). CDR3 amino acids: CASSTTGSSYNEQFF. The CDR3 DNA sequence: TGTGCCAGTAGTACGACAGGGTCCTCCTACAATGAGCAGTTCTTC.

A few counts support this clonotype. The chain combines TRBV6-8 with TRBJ1-6, with D unclear. V lost 2 bases and J lost 0, with 8 bases in between. CDR1 and CDR2 from the germline V gene are MNHGY and SAAAGT. CDR3 size: 16 residues. CDR3 sequence (DNA): TGTGCCAGCAGTTACGGGAAGAGCTCCTATAATTCACCCCTCCACTTT. It translates to CASSYGKSSYNSPLHF.

V usage is TRBV27 and J usage is TRBJ1-2; TRBD1 agrees at 8 bases. Trimming took 6 bases from V and 4 from J; bases not matched to a gene: 10. The CDR3 spans 15 residues. The V gene's germline CDR1 is MNHEY and CDR2 SMNVEV (reference sequence). CDR3 in amino acids: CASRTNQGAFYGYTF. DNA of the CDR3: TGTGCCAGCAGAACAAACCAGGGGGCCTTCTATGGCTACACCTTC.

The rearrangement links TRBV2 to TRBJ2-3; TRBD2 agrees at 9 bases. The trim removed 8 bases at V and 0 bases at J, leaving 3 bases unmatched. Germline values: CDR1 SNHLY, CDR2 FYNNEI. CDR3 size: 14 residues. CDR3 DNA: TGTGCCAGCGTGCTAGCGGGGAGCACAGATACGCAGTATTTT. Protein: CASVLAGSTDTQYF.